One sample yielded the 3 T cell receptor beta chains listed below, sequenced in a study of CD8+CD57+ T cells in acquired aplastic anemia. The TCR beta profiling, which covered VDJ combination and CDR3 sequence, was carried out using genomic DNA as the template. Each CDR3 protein is one row after TCRdb ran MiXCR on the reads. The table lists hundreds of thousands of distinct CDR3 sequences, around 33% of them singletons. For sequencing, patients were chosen who had shown expansion of CD8+CD57+ cells by flow cytometry. The sequencing sample was made of sorted CD4+, CD8+, or CD8+CD57+ T cells (not recorded which) from PBMCs. Receptors were obtained from a human donor with aplastic anemia.

This clonotype was detected only once. The V gene is TRBV7-7, the J gene TRBJ1-1; no reliable D call. Germline lookup yields CDR1 SSHAT and CDR2 FNYEAQ (reference sequence). This CDR3 has 13 residues. CDR3 coding DNA: TGTGCTCGCAGCTTAAAAGAGAACACTGAAGCTTTCTTT. This sequence encodes CARSLKENTEAFF. Full variable domain (outside the CDR3, taken from reference TRBV7-7 and TRBJ1-1): GAGVSQSPRYKVTKRGQDVTLRCDPISSHATLYWYQQALGQGPEFLTYFNYEAQPDKSGLPSDRFSAERPEGSISTLTIQRTEQRDSAMYRCARSLKENTEAFFGQGTRLTVV.

V usage is TRBV6-5 and J usage is TRBJ1-6; a weak D match, TRBD1 (6 bases). The ends were cut back, 0 bases at V and 0 bases at J, with 9 bases in the middle. Per the germline V gene, CDR1 is MNHEY and CDR2 is SVGAGI. The CDR3 totals 17 residues. CDR3 in amino acids: CASSYSAGVSYNSPLHF. The CDR3 coding sequence is TGTGCCAGCAGTTACTCAGCAGGGGTCTCCTATAATTCACCCCTCCACTTT.

This clonotype was seen repeatedly, ten times or more. The chain's CDR3 is CASSVEFGLVGDTQYF. The CDR3 DNA follows: TGTGCCAGCAGCGTAGAGTTCGGGTTGGTGGGCGATACGCAGTATTTT. The rearrangement joins TRBV9 to TRBJ2-3; D is undetermined. Trimming cost V 0 bases and J 6 bases, with 17 bases left between them. Germline CDR1 and CDR2: SGDLS and YYNGEE. The CDR3 is 16 residues long.